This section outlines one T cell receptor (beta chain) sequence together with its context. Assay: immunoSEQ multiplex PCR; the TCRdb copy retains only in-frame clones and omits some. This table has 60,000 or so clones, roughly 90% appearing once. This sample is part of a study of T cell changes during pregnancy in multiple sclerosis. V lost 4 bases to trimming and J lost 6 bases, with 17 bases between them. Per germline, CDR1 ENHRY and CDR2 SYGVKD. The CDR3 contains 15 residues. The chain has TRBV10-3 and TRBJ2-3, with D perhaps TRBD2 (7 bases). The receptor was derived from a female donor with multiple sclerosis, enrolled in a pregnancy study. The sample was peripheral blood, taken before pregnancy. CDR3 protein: CAISGSGGLSDTQYF. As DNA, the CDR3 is TGTGCCATCAGTGGGTCCGGGGGGCTCTCGGATACGCAGTATTTT.